This passage covers 17 T cell receptor beta chains from one sample sequenced in a study of blood T cell repertoires in COVID-19. Sequenced by immunoSEQ multiplex PCR; TCRdb stores in-frame clones only, minus some. Here the sample spans around 460,000 clones, roughly 89% being singletons. Sequenced input: peripheral blood. These TCRs come from a man aged 18-30 years with COVID-19, enrolled during active disease.

V and J are TRBV5-8 and TRBJ2-1, with TRBD1 as a possible D gene (6 bases). V lost 1 base and J lost 2, with 10 bases in between. CDR1 is SGHTS and CDR2 is YDEGEE in the germline V gene. This CDR3 region has 15 residues. Here the CDR3 reads CASSLTRGTYNEQFF. CDR3 coding DNA: TGTGCCAGCAGCTTGACGAGGGGGACCTACAATGAGCAGTTCTTC.

This chain joins TRBV7-8 and TRBJ2-7; D is perhaps TRBD2 (5 bases). Trimming left V 5 bases short and J 3 bases short, with 14 bases between. Germline V gene data show CDR1 as SGHVS and CDR2 as FQNEAQ. CDR3 size: 14 residues. CDR3 coding DNA: TGTGCCAGCAGCCCAGGTGGGAGCTACTACGAGCAGTACTTC. Translation: CASSPGGSYYEQYF.

This rearrangement joins TRBV5-1 to TRBJ2-1; D gene uncertain. CDR1 is SGHRS, CDR2 YFSETQ, per germline. There are 15 residues in the CDR3. Trimming took off 4 bases at V and 0 bases at J, with 11 bases between the two ends. This chain's CDR3 is CASSPQAYSYNEQFF. The CDR3 DNA reads as TGCGCCAGCAGCCCCCAGGCATACTCCTACAATGAGCAGTTCTTC.

The gene calls are TRBV4-2 and TRBJ1-4, with TRBD1 as a possible D gene (5 bases). CDR1 is LGHNA, CDR2 YNFKEQ, per germline. Trimming left V 0 bases short and J 7 bases short, with 12 bases between. The CDR3 sequence is 15 residues long. The CDR3: CASSQERGWGEKLFF. In nucleotides, the CDR3 is TGTGCCAGCAGCCAAGAAAGGGGATGGGGTGAAAAACTGTTTTTT.

This clone was counted once. This chain uses TRBV5-1 with TRBJ2-3; 10 nucleotides align to TRBD1. This CDR3 contains 15 residues. V gave up 0 bases and J gave up 4 bases; unmatched junction bases: 2. The germline gives CDR1 SGHRS, CDR2 YFSETQ. The CDR3 sequence is CASSLAGTGADTQYF. CDR3 nucleotide sequence: TGCGCCAGCAGCTTGGCCGGGACAGGGGCAGATACGCAGTATTTT.

The V and J genes are TRBV27 and TRBJ2-3; D is possibly TRBD1 (5 bases). Germline V gives CDR1 MNHEY, CDR2 SMNVEV (reference sequence). CDR3 length: 14 amino acids. Between the trimmed V and J ends, which lost 7 bases and 3 bases, there was a span of 14 bases. CDR3 region: CASTLRVGTDTQYF. In nucleotides, the CDR3 is TGTGCCAGCACCCTCAGGGTTGGTACAGATACGCAGTATTTT.

Regarding this clone: The same CDR3 arises from other DNA sequences in this sample as well. This chain links TRBV2 with TRBJ1-3, with D tentatively TRBD1 (6 bases). V lost 5 bases and J lost 1, with 9 bases in between. Germline values: CDR1 SNHLY, CDR2 FYNNEI. CDR3 size: 14 residues. CDR3 sequence: CASSLQGSGNTIYF. The CDR3 coding sequence is TGTGCCAGCAGTCTACAGGGATCTGGAAACACCATATATTTT. Complete variable domain (other parts from reference TRBV2 and TRBJ1-3): EPEVTQTPSHQVTQMGQEVILRCVPISNHLYFYWYRQILGQKVEFLVSFYNNEISEKSEIFDDQFSVERPDGSNFTLKIRSTKLEDSAMYFCASSLQGSGNTIYFGEGSWLTVV.

This rearrangement joins TRBV12-3 or TRBV12-4 to TRBJ1-2, with D unresolved. This CDR3 has 12 amino acids. V lost 3 bases and J 3 bases, leaving 5 bases between the germline ends. CDR3: CASSLSHYGYTF. Written as DNA, the CDR3 is TGTGCCAGCAGTTTGTCTCACTATGGCTACACCTTC.

The chain joins TRBV12-3 or TRBV12-4 to TRBJ1-1; 8 bases agree with TRBD1. J lost 9 bases, V lost 2 bases, and 5 bases had no gene match. The CDR3 has 13 amino acids. CDR3 loop: CASSLSGGNQAFF. Written as DNA, the CDR3 is TGTGCCAGCAGTTTATCAGGGGGCAATCAAGCTTTCTTT.

The V gene is TRBV10-3, the J gene TRBJ2-7; 8 bases fit TRBD2. The CDR3 covers 14 residues. Per germline, CDR1 ENHRY and CDR2 SYGVKD. The junction had 6 bases not matched to a gene; V was cut back by 3 bases and J by 5 bases. The CDR3 nucleotides read TGTGCCATCAGTGAAAAGCGGGAGCGGGACGAGCAGTACTTC. Protein product: CAISEKRERDEQYF.

The chain has TRBV7-6 and TRBJ2-3; 8 positions match TRBD2. The CDR3 is 15 residues long. The germline CDR1 and CDR2 sequences are SGHVS and FNYEAQ. V was pared by 3 bases and J by 1 base, with 3 bases of the junction left unmatched. CDR3 loop: CASSLVAGRTDTQYF. The CDR3 nucleotides read TGTGCCAGCAGCTTGGTAGCGGGGCGCACAGATACGCAGTATTTT.

J is TRBJ2-3 and V is TRBV2; the match to TRBD2 covers 7 bases. The germline V gene has CDR1 SNHLY and CDR2 FYNNEI. Trimming cost V 0 bases and J 1 base; bases outside gene matches: 13. The CDR3 is 19 residues long. The CDR3 DNA is TGTGCCAGCAGTGAAGCGCGGGACTTAGGACTAGTTGGCACAGATACGCAGTATTTT. Translating it yields CASSEARDLGLVGTDTQYF. Combining the CDR3 with reference TRBV2 and TRBJ2-3 gives the whole variable domain EPEVTQTPSHQVTQMGQEVILRCVPISNHLYFYWYRQILGQKVEFLVSFYNNEISEKSEIFDDQFSVERPDGSNFTLKIRSTKLEDSAMYFCASSEARDLGLVGTDTQYFGPGTRLTVL.

The CDR3 nucleotides are TGTGCCAGCAGCCTTAACGGGGGACTAGCGGCGCAAGAGACCCAGTACTTC. Protein sequence: CASSLNGGLAAQETQYF. The chain is built from TRBV14 and TRBJ2-5, with 11 positions matching TRBD2. Germline V CDR1 and CDR2: SGHDN, FVKESK. V shed 4 bases and J 2 bases; nucleotides not matched to a gene: 9. The CDR3 covers 17 residues.

The chain is built from TRBV10-1 and TRBJ2-1, with a possible D match to TRBD2 (5 bases). The CDR3 loop spans 14 amino acids. CDR1 is WNHNN, CDR2 SYGVQD, per germline (reference sequence). Trimming shortened V by 9 bases and J by 9 bases, and 21 bases separated the two germline ends. CDR3 bases: TGCGCCAGATCCGAGGGTCCGGGGTACGGTGAGCAGTTCTTC. Residues: CARSEGPGYGEQFF.

This clone was counted a single time. The chain is built from TRBV5-4 and TRBJ2-7, with D possibly TRBD1 on 6 matching bases. The CDR3 totals 15 residues. V gave up 0 bases and J gave up 5 bases, with 15 bases separating them. Germline CDR1 SGHNT, CDR2 YYREEE (reference sequence). In nucleotides, the CDR3 is TGTGCCAGCAGCTTGGCAAGCAGGGGCCAAGACGAGCAGTACTTC. This translates into CASSLASRGQDEQYF.

The V gene is TRBV19, the J gene TRBJ2-1; 13 bases fit TRBD2. This CDR3 has 17 residues. Germline assignment: CDR1 LNHDA and CDR2 SQIVND (reference sequence). Germline trimming cut 5 bases from V and 0 bases from J; bases unmatched to any gene: 4. The CDR3 nucleotides are TGTGCCAGTAGTCTAGGACTAGCGGGGGCCTCCTACAATGAGCAGTTCTTC. Its translation: CASSLGLAGASYNEQFF.

The genes are TRBV6-5 and TRBJ1-4, with D perhaps matching TRBD1 (5 bases). CDR1 is MNHEY and CDR2 is SVGAGI in the germline V gene. V lost 6 bases and J 3 bases, leaving 11 bases between the germline ends. This CDR3 has 14 amino acids. In DNA, the CDR3 is TGTGCCAGCAGGAACGGACACCCTAATGAAAAACTGTTTTTT. Translating gives CASRNGHPNEKLFF.